These T cell receptor beta chains were read from a single sample in a study of T cells in Graves' hyperthyroidism and ophthalmopathy. From the multiplex PCR reads, TCRdb called clonotypes with MiXCR, one entry per CDR3 protein. This table holds about 320,000 distinct CDR3 sequences, around 17% found once. The specimen was blood. Every receptor here comes from a man aged 25 to 45 with Graves' hyperthyroidism. Each CDR3 is given without its conserved first and last residue. Each record gives: V gene, D gene, CDR3 protein. D genes are given only for firm matches.

v_call: TRBV7-2
d_call: -
cdr3_aa: ASSLVEEGLDEQY

v_call: TRBV14
d_call: TRBD1
cdr3_aa: ASSQSRDRVKGSEQY

v_call: TRBV5-1
d_call: TRBD1
cdr3_aa: ASSGGTGSETQY

v_call: TRBV20-1
d_call: -
cdr3_aa: SSKLGGEDTEAF

v_call: TRBV5-1
d_call: -
cdr3_aa: ASSPWGTPDTEAF

v_call: TRBV19
d_call: -
cdr3_aa: ASSIDLGRAYEQY

v_call: TRBV3-1
d_call: TRBD1
cdr3_aa: ASSLEDREGNYGYT

v_call: TRBV11-3
d_call: TRBD2
cdr3_aa: ASSLDWGGRASEQF

v_call: TRBV20-1
d_call: -
cdr3_aa: SARDTGTNTEAF

v_call: TRBV12-3/TRBV12-4
d_call: -
cdr3_aa: ASSLGGPDTQY

v_call: TRBV28
d_call: TRBD2
cdr3_aa: ASTHQGLAGTGANVLT

v_call: TRBV5-1
d_call: TRBD2
cdr3_aa: ASRPSGQETQY

v_call: TRBV20-1
d_call: -
cdr3_aa: SARPGGSRGGEQY

v_call: TRBV20-1
d_call: -
cdr3_aa: SAPDRSKATNNEQF

v_call: TRBV20-1
d_call: -
cdr3_aa: SATTDLSYTGELF

v_call: TRBV7-9
d_call: TRBD2
cdr3_aa: ASSLSLAGSYNEQF

v_call: TRBV12-3/TRBV12-4
d_call: -
cdr3_aa: ASNLGGKQF